A selection of T cell receptor beta chains follows, all from one sample in a study of beta chain features in type 1 diabetes. Method: immunoSEQ multiplex PCR; TCRdb's copy keeps in-frame clones and lacks some. The top ten clones hold approximately 7% of a sample with around 320,000 clones, 12% to 15% of them seen once. The specimen sequenced was central memory CD4+ T cells from blood. The receptors originated from a man aged 25 to 40 in good health. The CDR3 runs from the conserved cysteine through the conserved F or W. D genes are given only for firm matches. Some rows have no size entry. The others give once, few or many, or a class for an expanded clone.

clone_size d_call j_call v_call cdr3_nt cdr3_aa
few - TRBJ2-3 TRBV5-6 TGTGCCAGCAGCTTGGGCGGTGATACGCAGTATTTT CASSLGGDTQYF
few - TRBJ2-4 TRBV7-2 TGTGCCAGCAGCTTGTCAGGGCCAAACATTCAGTACTTC CASSLSGPNIQYF
- - TRBJ1-1 TRBV6-6 TGTGCCAGCAGTGGGCAGGCGGAAGCTTTCTTT CASSGQAEAFF
- - TRBJ1-6 TRBV14 TGTGCCAGCAGCCGCCAGGGGACCTCACCCCTCCACTTT CASSRQGTSPLHF
- - TRBJ2-3 TRBV27 TGTGCCAGCAAGTATACAGGATCAGATACGCAGTATTTT CASKYTGSDTQYF
few TRBD1 TRBJ1-1 TRBV10-3 TGTGCCATCAGTGATTACCCCAGGGGGCCAGAAGCTTTCTTT CAISDYPRGPEAFF
few - TRBJ2-7 TRBV5-8 TGTGCCAGCAGTGGGGATCTACAGGGATTGCAGTACTTC CASSGDLQGLQYF
- - TRBJ1-2 TRBV7-9 TGTGCCAGCAGCTTATCGGGGTTATGGGATGGCTACACCTTC CASSLSGLWDGYTF
few - TRBJ2-5 TRBV9 TGTGCCAGCAGCGTAGATGCCCAGTCGGAGACCCAGTACTTC CASSVDAQSETQYF
- - TRBJ2-7 TRBV5-4 TGTGCCAGCAGCCGACGGAACACCTACGAGCAGTACTTC CASSRRNTYEQYF
many - TRBJ2-7 TRBV18 TGTGCCAGCTCACCAAGCCCGCAGGGCGAGCAGTACTTC CASSPSPQGEQYF
once TRBD2 TRBJ2-1 TRBV5-1 TGCGCCAGCAGCGCCCGCCTAGCGGGAACCTACAATGAGCAGTTCTTC CASSARLAGTYNEQFF
many - TRBJ2-5 TRBV7-2 TGTGCCAGCACCCTAAGCGGGCTGCCCATTTTTGAGACCCAGTACTTC CASTLSGLPIFETQYF
- - TRBJ1-2 TRBV14 TGTGCCAGCAGCCAAGATTTAAGGCATGGCTACACCTTC CASSQDLRHGYTF
- TRBD2 TRBJ2-5 TRBV5-4 TGTGCCAGCAGCTTGGGACTAGCGGGAGGGACGGAGACCCAGTACTTC CASSLGLAGGTETQYF
few - TRBJ1-2 TRBV5-4 TGTGCCAGCAGCCATGTTAACTATGGCTACACCTTC CASSHVNYGYTF
- TRBD1 TRBJ1-5 TRBV29-1 TGCAGCGCCGGAGACAGGGGTGGTCAGCCCCAGCATTTT CSAGDRGGQPQHF
many TRBD1 TRBJ2-1 TRBV18 TGTGCCAGCTCACTAGTAAGACAGGGCTACAATGAGCAGTTCTTC CASSLVRQGYNEQFF
- - TRBJ2-3 TRBV15 TGTGCCACCAGCAGGGGCCTTGAGGGGACAGATACGCAGTATTTT CATSRGLEGTDTQYF
- TRBD1 TRBJ2-5 TRBV7-2 TGTGCCAGCAGCACCCAGGGGGTGAGGGAGACCCAGTACTTC CASSTQGVRETQYF
once - TRBJ2-1 TRBV5-6 TGTGCCAGCAGCTTGGTTGGGGAGACAACCCGCTACAATGAGCAGTTCTTC CASSLVGETTRYNEQFF
- TRBD1 TRBJ1-1 TRBV29-1 TGCAGCGTTTCCCGGACAGGGGGGAATCCTGAAGCTTTCTTT CSVSRTGGNPEAFF
few - TRBJ2-2 TRBV27 TGTGCCAGCAGCCGTACTTGGGTCGGGGAGCTGTTTTTT CASSRTWVGELFF
- TRBD1 TRBJ2-5 TRBV18 TGTGCCAGCTCATCTACCGGGACAGGGGGCCAAGAGACCCAGTACTTC CASSSTGTGGQETQYF
- - TRBJ1-2 TRBV30 TGTGCCTGGAGTGCCCCTTGGAAGAATAACTATGGCTACACCTTC CAWSAPWKNNYGYTF
few - TRBJ2-5 TRBV19 TGTGCCAGTAGTATGCGCGGCAGGGTGCCCCAAGAGACCCAGTACTTC CASSMRGRVPQETQYF
few - TRBJ2-5 TRBV20-1 TGCAGCGCCGACATGTTCCAGTACTTC CSADMFQYF
few TRBD1 TRBJ2-7 TRBV4-3 TGCGCCAGCAGCCAAGTCAGGACAGGGGGCGAGCAGTACTTC CASSQVRTGGEQYF
few - TRBJ2-2 TRBV6-6 TGTGCCAGCCGCCGGAACACCGGGGAGCTGTTTTTT CASRRNTGELFF
- - TRBJ2-5 TRBV4-1 TGCGCCAGCAGCGAAAGCGTAGCACGAGAGACCCAGTACTTC CASSESVARETQYF
many TRBD2 TRBJ2-1 TRBV9 TGTGCCAGCAGCGTAGAGTCTAGCGGGGGCTACAATGAGCAGTTCTTC CASSVESSGGYNEQFF
- - TRBJ2-2 TRBV10-3 TGTGCCATCAGCCGAAGCACTACAGGGAGGGGCACCGGGGAGCTGTTTTTT CAISRSTTGRGTGELFF
few - TRBJ1-4 TRBV2 TGTGCCAGCAGTGACTCCGGACGGGGGTTTAGTGAAAAACTGTTTTTT CASSDSGRGFSEKLFF
few - TRBJ2-1 TRBV4-2 TGTGCCAGCAGCTGGGTCAATGAGCAGTTCTTC CASSWVNEQFF
many - TRBJ2-1 TRBV7-3 TGTGCCAGCAGCACCACTAGATCATCCTACAATGAGCAGTTCTTC CASSTTRSSYNEQFF
few - TRBJ2-2 TRBV7-2 TGTGCCAGCAGCTTGGGCGGGTATAACACCGGGGAGCTGTTTTTT CASSLGGYNTGELFF
few - TRBJ2-1 TRBV4-2 TGTGCCAGCAGCCTTGACTCCTACAATGAGCAGTTCTTC CASSLDSYNEQFF
few - TRBJ1-5 TRBV6-5 TGTGCCAGCGGCAGGGAAAGTCAGCCCCAGCATTTT CASGRESQPQHF
few - TRBJ1-6 TRBV5-5 TGTGCCAGCAGCTTGGGGGTGTTCCCGGGCGATTCACCCCTCCACTTT CASSLGVFPGDSPLHF
- TRBD2 TRBJ2-1 TRBV7-2 TGTGCCAGCAGCATTCATAGCGGGAGCTCCTACAATGAGCAGTTCTTC CASSIHSGSSYNEQFF
- - TRBJ2-2 TRBV7-9 TGTGCCAGCAGCCCGCCCGGTGTCGGGGAGCTGTTTTTT CASSPPGVGELFF
- - TRBJ2-5 TRBV11-2 TGTGCCAGCAGCTTAGTGGCTAGCAGTTCACAAGAGACCCAGTACTTC CASSLVASSSQETQYF
few - TRBJ2-1 TRBV7-9 TGTGCCAGCAGCAAGGGACCCAGCGGTGAGCAGTTCTTC CASSKGPSGEQFF
few - TRBJ1-1 TRBV5-1 TGCGCCAGCAGGTTCACAGGTATGAACACTGAAGCTTTCTTT CASRFTGMNTEAFF
- - TRBJ1-2 TRBV5-4 TGTGCCAGCAGCCTCTCCTCGGGACACCAACGTAGGGGCTACACCTTC CASSLSSGHQRRGYTF
- TRBD1 TRBJ1-1 TRBV2 TGTGCCAGCAGTGATCCCGGACAGGGAATAGAAGCTTTCTTT CASSDPGQGIEAFF
few - TRBJ2-5 TRBV19 TGTGCCAGTAGTATGGCCCAACAAGTTGCCCAGTACTTC CASSMAQQVAQYF
- TRBD2 TRBJ2-1 TRBV9 TGTGCCAGCAGCGTAGCCAGCGGGAGTTTCTACAATGAGCAGTTCTTC CASSVASGSFYNEQFF
- TRBD2 TRBJ2-1 TRBV7-8 TGTGCCAGCAGCCGAACTAGCGGGGCGACCTACAATGAGCAGTTCTTC CASSRTSGATYNEQFF
- - TRBJ2-3 TRBV25-1 TGTGCCAGCAGTGATCCGCCCTACACAGATACGCAGTATTTT CASSDPPYTDTQYF